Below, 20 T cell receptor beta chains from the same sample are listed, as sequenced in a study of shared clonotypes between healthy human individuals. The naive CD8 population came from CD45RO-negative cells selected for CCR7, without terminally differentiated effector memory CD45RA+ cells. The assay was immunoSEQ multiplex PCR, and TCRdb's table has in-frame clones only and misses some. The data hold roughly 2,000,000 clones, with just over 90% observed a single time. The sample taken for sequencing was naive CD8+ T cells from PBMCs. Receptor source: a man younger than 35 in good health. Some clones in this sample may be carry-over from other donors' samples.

The CDR3 protein is CASSQRGQGYEQYF. For the CDR3, the DNA is TGCGCCAGCAGCCAGCGAGGACAGGGGTACGAGCAGTACTTC. This chain joins TRBV4-3 and TRBJ2-7; 9 bases agree with TRBD1. CDR1 and CDR2 (germline): LGHNA, YSLEER. The V segment lost 3 bases and the J segment 4 bases; nucleotides outside the gene matches: 4. The CDR3 contains 14 residues.

The DNA for the CDR3 is TGTGCCAGCAGCCTTTTAACAGGGGCGCGTGGCTACACCTTC. Its translation is CASSLLTGARGYTF. V and J are TRBV7-9 and TRBJ1-2; 7 nucleotides agree with TRBD1. With V trimmed by 5 bases and J by 7 bases, 10 bases remained unmatched. CDR3 length: 14 amino acids. Germline loops: CDR1 SEHNR, CDR2 FQNEAQ (reference sequence).

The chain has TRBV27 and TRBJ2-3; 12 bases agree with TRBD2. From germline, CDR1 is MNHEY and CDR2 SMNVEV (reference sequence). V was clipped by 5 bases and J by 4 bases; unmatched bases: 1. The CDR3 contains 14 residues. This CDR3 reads CASSRLAGADTQYF. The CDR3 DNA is TGTGCCAGCAGTAGACTAGCGGGAGCAGATACGCAGTATTTT.

Here the CDR3 DNA reads TGTGCCAGCAGTCGGACTAGAGCCAACACAGATACGCAGTATTTT. This codes for CASSRTRANTDTQYF. This chain uses TRBV28 with TRBJ2-3; 7 bases fit TRBD2. CDR1 MDHEN and CDR2 SYDVKM come from the germline V gene. Trimming cost V 5 bases and J 2 bases; bases outside gene matches: 7. The CDR3 contains 15 residues.

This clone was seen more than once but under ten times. CDR3 loop: CASSELGTSGTRGNEQFF. The CDR3 DNA follows: TGTGCCAGCAGTGAACTTGGGACTAGCGGGACCCGGGGGAATGAGCAGTTCTTC. The V call is TRBV6-1, the J call TRBJ2-1; 13 bases map to TRBD2. From germline, CDR1 is MNHNS and CDR2 SASEGT. The CDR3 length is 18 residues. V lost 2 bases, J lost 7 bases, and 11 bases stayed unmatched.

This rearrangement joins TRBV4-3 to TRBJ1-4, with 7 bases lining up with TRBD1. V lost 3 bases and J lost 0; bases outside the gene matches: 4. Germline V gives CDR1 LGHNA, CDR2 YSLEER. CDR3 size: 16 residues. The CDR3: CASSQGTASTNEKLFF. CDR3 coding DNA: TGCGCCAGCAGCCAGGGGACAGCTTCAACTAATGAAAAACTGTTTTTT.

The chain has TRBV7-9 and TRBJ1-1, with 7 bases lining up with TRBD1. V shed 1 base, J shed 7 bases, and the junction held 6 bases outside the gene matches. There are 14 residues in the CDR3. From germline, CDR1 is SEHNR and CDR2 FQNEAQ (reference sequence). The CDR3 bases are TGTGCCAGCAGCTTAGACAGGGGCTGGAATGAAGCTTTCTTT. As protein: CASSLDRGWNEAFF.

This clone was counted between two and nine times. The CDR3 DNA is TGTGCCAGCAGCCCCCTGGGGGAATCCTACGAGCAGTACTTC. Translated: CASSPLGESYEQYF. V and J are TRBV14 and TRBJ2-7; D is perhaps TRBD1 or TRBD2 (5 bases each). V was shortened by 4 bases and J by 1 base, with 11 bases between the two germline ends. The CDR3 covers 14 residues. In germline, CDR1 is SGHDN, CDR2 FVKESK.

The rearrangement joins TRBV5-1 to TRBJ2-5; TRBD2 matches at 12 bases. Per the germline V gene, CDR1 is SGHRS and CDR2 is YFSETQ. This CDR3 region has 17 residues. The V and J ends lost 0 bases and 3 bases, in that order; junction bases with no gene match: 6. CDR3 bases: TGCGCCAGCAGCTTGGCCGCGAGACTAGCGGGAGAAGAGACCCAGTACTTC. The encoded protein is CASSLAARLAGEETQYF.

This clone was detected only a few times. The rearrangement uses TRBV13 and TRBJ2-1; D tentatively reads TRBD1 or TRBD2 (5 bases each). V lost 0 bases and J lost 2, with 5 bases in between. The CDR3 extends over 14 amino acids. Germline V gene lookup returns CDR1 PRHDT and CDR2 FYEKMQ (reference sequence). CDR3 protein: CASSLGGAYNEQFF. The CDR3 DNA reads TGTGCCAGCAGCTTAGGGGGGGCCTACAATGAGCAGTTCTTC.

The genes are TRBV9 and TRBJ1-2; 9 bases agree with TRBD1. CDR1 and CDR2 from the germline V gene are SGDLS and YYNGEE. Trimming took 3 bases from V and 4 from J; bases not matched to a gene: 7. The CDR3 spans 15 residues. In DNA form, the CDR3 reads TGTGCCAGCAGCGCGGGGAAACAGGGGGCCTATGGCTACACCTTC. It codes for CASSAGKQGAYGYTF.

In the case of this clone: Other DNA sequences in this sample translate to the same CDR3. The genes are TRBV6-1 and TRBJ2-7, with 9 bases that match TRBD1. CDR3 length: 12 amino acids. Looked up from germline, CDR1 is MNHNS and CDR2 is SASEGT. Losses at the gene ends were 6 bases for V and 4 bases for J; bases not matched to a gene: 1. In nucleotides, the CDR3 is TGTGCCAGCAGGGACAGGGGTTACGAGCAGTACTTC. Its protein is CASRDRGYEQYF.

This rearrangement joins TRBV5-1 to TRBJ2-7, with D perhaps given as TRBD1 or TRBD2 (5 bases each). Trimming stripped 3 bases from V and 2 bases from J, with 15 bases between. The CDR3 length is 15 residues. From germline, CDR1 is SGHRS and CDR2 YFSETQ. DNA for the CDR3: TGCGCCAGCAGCTGGTACGGGACCGATACCTACGAGCAGTACTTC. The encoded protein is CASSWYGTDTYEQYF.

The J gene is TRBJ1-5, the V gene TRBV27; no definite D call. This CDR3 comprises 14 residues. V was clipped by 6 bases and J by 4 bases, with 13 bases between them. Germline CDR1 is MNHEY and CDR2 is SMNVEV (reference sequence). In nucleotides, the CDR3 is TGTGCCAGCAGCCCAACCGCCAATAATCAGCCCCAGCATTTT. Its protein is CASSPTANNQPQHF.

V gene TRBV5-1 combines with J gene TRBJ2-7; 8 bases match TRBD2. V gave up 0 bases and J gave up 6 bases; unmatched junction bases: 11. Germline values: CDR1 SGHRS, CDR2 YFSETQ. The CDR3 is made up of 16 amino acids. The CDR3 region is CASSLGPLLAGGEQYF. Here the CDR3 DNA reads TGCGCCAGCAGCTTGGGGCCCCTATTGGCGGGAGGCGAGCAGTACTTC.

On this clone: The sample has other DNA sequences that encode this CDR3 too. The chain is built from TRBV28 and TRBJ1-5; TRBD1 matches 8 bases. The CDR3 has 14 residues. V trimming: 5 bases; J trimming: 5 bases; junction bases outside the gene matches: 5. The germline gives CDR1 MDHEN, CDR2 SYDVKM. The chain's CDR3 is CASSPGTGDQPQHF. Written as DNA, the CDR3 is TGTGCCAGCAGTCCCGGGACAGGAGATCAGCCCCAGCATTTT.

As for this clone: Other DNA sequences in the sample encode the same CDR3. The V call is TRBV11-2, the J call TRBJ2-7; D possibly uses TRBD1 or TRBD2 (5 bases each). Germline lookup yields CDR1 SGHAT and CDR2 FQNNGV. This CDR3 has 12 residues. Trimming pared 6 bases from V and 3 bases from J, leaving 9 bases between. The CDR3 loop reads CASSSGLYEQYF. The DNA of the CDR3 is TGTGCCAGCAGTTCGGGGCTCTACGAGCAGTACTTC.

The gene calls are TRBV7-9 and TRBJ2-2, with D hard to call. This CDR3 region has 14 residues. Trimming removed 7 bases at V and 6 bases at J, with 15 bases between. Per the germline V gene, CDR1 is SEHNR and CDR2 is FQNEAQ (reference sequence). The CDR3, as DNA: TGTGCCAGCACGGTAGTAGTAACCCCCGGGGAGCTGTTTTTT. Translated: CASTVVVTPGELFF.

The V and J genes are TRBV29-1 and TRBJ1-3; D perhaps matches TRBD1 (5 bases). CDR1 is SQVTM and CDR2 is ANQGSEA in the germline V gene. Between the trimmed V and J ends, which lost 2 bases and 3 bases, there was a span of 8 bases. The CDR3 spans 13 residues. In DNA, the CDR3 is TGCAGCGTTGAACCCGGGGGTGGAAACACCATATATTTT. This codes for CSVEPGGGNTIYF.

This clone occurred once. In nucleotides, the CDR3 is TGTGCCAGAAGCTTAGTGCGGGGCGGGAGGGCAGATACGCAGTATTTT. It translates to CARSLVRGGRADTQYF. The chain couples TRBV7-5 to TRBJ2-3; the table calls TRBD2, which could not be checked here. TRBV7-5 is shown as a pseudogene. The CDR3 runs 16 residues.